This T cell receptor beta chain was captured in a study of tumor-infiltrating lymphocytes in oesophageal squamous cell carcinoma. From the PCR reads, TCRdb called clonotypes with MiXCR, one entry per CDR3 protein. Of 5,500 to 6,500 distinct CDR3 sequences in the sample, 13% to 15% are singletons; the top ten hold around 25%. This clonotype is labeled as medium-sized. Germline V lookup: CDR1 SGHVS, CDR2 FQNEAQ. The CDR3 extends over 18 amino acids. Trimming shortened V by 7 bases and J by 3 bases, and 26 bases separated the two germline ends. The chain couples TRBV7-8 to TRBJ2-3, with D possibly TRBD1 on 6 matching bases. This TCR came from a male donor with esophageal squamous cell carcinoma. Sequenced sample: normal esophageal tissue next to the tumor. CDR3 protein: CASTSTTGSGVGTDTQYF. Here the CDR3 DNA reads TGTGCCAGCACGAGCACTACAGGGTCCGGGGTTGGGACAGATACGCAGTATTTT.